A single sample is the source of the 4 T cell receptor beta chains below, sequenced in a study of T cells expressing NK-cell markers. TCRdb processed the 5' RACE reads again and assigns one entry to each CDR3 protein, with no DNA. This sample's table reports some 600,000 distinct CDR3 sequences. The specimen was blood T cells: a sorted CD56 or NKG2C T cell subset, CD4+ or CD8+ T cells, or bulk PBMC T cells (not recorded which). Receptors were obtained from a man aged 18 to 29 in good health.

The V call is TRBV10-3, the J call TRBJ1-5; lacking DNA, the TRBD1 call made by TCRdb goes unchecked. CDR1 and CDR2 from the germline V gene are ENHRY and SYGVKD. The CDR3 spans 13 residues. The CDR3 loop is CAISESPVGPQHF.

The chain links TRBV6-1 to TRBJ2-7; without DNA, the TCRdb call of TRBD1 cannot be checked. The CDR3 has 13 amino acids. Germline CDR1 reads MNHNS; CDR2 reads SASEGT. CDR3 region: CASRGTGHSEQYF.

The genes are TRBV20-1 and TRBJ2-1; the TCRdb D gene call, TRBD2, has no DNA to confirm it. The CDR3 is 17 residues long. Germline-derived CDR1 and CDR2 are DFQATT and SNEGSKA (reference sequence). CDR3 protein: CSARDILGPSGSNEQFF.

V gene TRBV12-3 or TRBV12-4 combines with J gene TRBJ1-1. The CDR3 length is 14 residues. CDR3 region: CASSFNGEHTEAFF.